The rows below give T cell receptor beta chains drawn from one sample of a study of blood T cell repertoires in COVID-19. TCRdb's table, derived via immunoSEQ multiplex PCR, lists solely in-frame clones and lacks some. The sample has about 120,000 clones, approximately 90% seen once. What was sequenced was peripheral blood. The receptors were gathered from a human donor in a cohort sampled during active COVID-19. Each CDR3 is given with its conserved first and last residue. The order of the fields is D gene, J gene, clone size, V gene, CDR3 protein, CDR3 DNA. D genes are given only for firm matches. Clone size is stated in some rows and not others, as once, few, many or a class when expanded.

NA,TRBJ2-1,NA,TRBV18,CASSPPSINEQFF,TGTGCCAGCTCACCACCGTCAATCAATGAGCAGTTCTTC
TRBD2,TRBJ2-3,NA,TRBV29-1,CSASPTSVAQYF,TGCAGCGCCTCCCCGACTAGCGTGGCGCAGTATTTT
TRBD1,TRBJ1-1,NA,TRBV28,CASSTTGVGTEAFF,TGTGCCAGCAGTACGACAGGGGTCGGCACTGAAGCTTTCTTT
TRBD2,TRBJ2-3,NA,TRBV6-2/TRBV6-3,CASSLAGGPGDTQYF,TGTGCCAGCAGTCTAGCGGGAGGGCCGGGAGATACGCAGTATTTT
TRBD2,TRBJ2-7,once,TRBV7-9,CASSLAVLFGGTSEYEQYF,TGTGCCAGCAGCTTAGCCGTTCTTTTCGGAGGGACTAGCGAGTACGAGCAGTACTTC
TRBD1,TRBJ1-1,NA,TRBV19,CASTLDRGNTEAFF,TGTGCCAGTACCCTGGACAGGGGGAACACTGAAGCTTTCTTT
TRBD1,TRBJ2-7,NA,TRBV6-5,CASGSDRVGRKYF,TGTGCCAGCGGATCGGACAGGGTGGGTCGTAAGTACTTC
TRBD1,TRBJ1-2,NA,TRBV5-1,CASSPPSGGGNYGYTF,TGCGCCAGCAGCCCTCCGTCAGGGGGAGGTAACTATGGCTACACCTTC
TRBD1,TRBJ1-3,NA,TRBV30,CAWYRDRDSGNTIYF,TGTGCCTGGTACCGGGACAGGGACTCTGGAAACACCATATATTTT
NA,TRBJ1-2,NA,TRBV20-1,CSAPSDGYTF,TGCAGTGCACCCTCGGATGGCTACACCTTC
NA,TRBJ2-3,NA,TRBV3-1/TRBV3-2,CATRGGPPGTQYF,TGTGCCACCAGAGGGGGACCCCCAGGTACGCAGTATTTT
NA,TRBJ2-5,NA,TRBV4-3,CASSQGSGTGGFETQYF,TGCGCCAGCAGCCAAGGTTCCGGGACTGGCGGTTTCGAGACCCAGTACTTC
TRBD2,TRBJ2-7,once,TRBV2,CASSEFRRLAGLPYEQYF,TGTGCCAGCAGTGAATTCCGACGACTAGCGGGACTTCCCTACGAGCAGTACTTC
TRBD2,TRBJ2-3,NA,TRBV29-1,CSASAGSSTDTQYF,TGCAGCGCTTCAGCGGGATCCAGCACAGATACGCAGTATTTT
NA,TRBJ2-1,NA,TRBV5-4,CASRSVRQDEQFF,TGTGCCAGCAGGTCGGTGAGACAGGATGAGCAGTTCTTC
NA,TRBJ1-1,NA,TRBV4-3,CASSHRGSLVAEAFF,TGCGCCAGCAGCCATCGGGGGAGCTTAGTGGCTGAAGCTTTCTTT
NA,TRBJ1-1,few,TRBV2,CASTLFGQGGSNTEAFF,TGTGCCAGCACGCTTTTCGGACAAGGAGGGTCGAACACTGAAGCTTTCTTT
NA,TRBJ1-1,few,TRBV5-1,CASRSSGTEAFF,TGCGCCAGCAGATCAAGCGGCACTGAAGCTTTCTTT
NA,TRBJ2-5,NA,TRBV10-3,CAISPGKETQYF,TGTGCCATCAGTCCGGGAAAAGAGACCCAGTACTTC
NA,TRBJ1-1,NA,TRBV18,CASSPGAEMTEAFF,TGTGCCAGCTCACCAGGGGCAGAAATGACTGAAGCTTTCTTT
TRBD1,TRBJ2-2,NA,TRBV24-1,CATSDLGTGGPTNTGELFF,TGTGCCACCAGTGATTTGGGGACAGGGGGGCCGACGAACACCGGGGAGCTGTTTTTT
NA,TRBJ1-2,NA,TRBV7-2,CASSLYPGVGYTF,TGTGCCAGCAGCTTATATCCAGGGGTCGGCTACACCTTC
TRBD1,TRBJ1-2,NA,TRBV12-5,CASGLPGTGNGYTF,TGTGCTAGTGGTTTGCCCGGGACAGGGAATGGCTACACCTTC
NA,TRBJ2-2,NA,TRBV6-6,CASSFTNTGELFF,TGTGCCAGCAGTTTCACGAACACCGGGGAGCTGTTTTTT
TRBD1,TRBJ1-5,NA,TRBV4-1,CASSQDPPDRATYSNQPQHF,TGCGCCAGCAGCCAAGACCCTCCGGACAGGGCCACTTATAGCAATCAGCCCCAGCATTTT
TRBD1,TRBJ2-2,NA,TRBV7-3,CASSSQGANTGELFF,TGTGCCAGCAGCTCACAGGGGGCGAACACCGGGGAGCTGTTTTTT
NA,TRBJ1-6,few,TRBV4-2,CASSRQDRPSSYNSPLHF,TGTGCCAGCAGCCGCCAAGACAGGCCGAGCTCCTATAATTCACCCCTCCACTTT
TRBD2,TRBJ2-1,NA,TRBV12-3/TRBV12-4,CASSYPSLAVQFF,TGTGCCAGCAGTTACCCGTCACTAGCGGTGCAGTTCTTC
TRBD1,TRBJ1-2,NA,TRBV5-4,CASSLVPDRVIYGYTF,TGTGCCAGCAGCTTGGTTCCGGACAGGGTCATCTATGGCTACACCTTC
NA,TRBJ1-3,NA,TRBV3-1/TRBV3-2,CASSQLLGVSGNTIYF,TGTGCCAGCAGCCAACTCCTCGGGGTCTCTGGAAACACCATATATTTT
TRBD1,TRBJ2-1,NA,TRBV6-4,CASSDSSDRGYNEQFF,TGTGCCAGCAGTGACTCGAGCGACAGGGGCTACAATGAGCAGTTCTTC
NA,TRBJ2-7,NA,TRBV27,CASSHTLRGDEQYF,TGTGCCAGCAGTCACACTCTCAGGGGTGATGAGCAGTACTTC
TRBD2,TRBJ2-7,NA,TRBV2,CASSVVREKKQYF,TGTGCCAGCAGTGTAGTGCGGGAGAAAAAGCAGTACTTC
NA,TRBJ2-3,NA,TRBV11-3,CASSLDPTDTQYF,TGTGCCAGCAGCTTAGACCCTACAGATACGCAGTATTTT
NA,TRBJ2-1,NA,TRBV3-1/TRBV3-2,CASSKQGNLYNEQFF,TGTGCCAGCAGCAAACAGGGAAATCTTTACAATGAGCAGTTCTTC
TRBD2,TRBJ2-1,NA,TRBV9,CASSSPGGALSGEQFF,TGTGCCAGCAGCTCACCCGGGGGGGCGTTATCCGGTGAGCAGTTCTTC
NA,TRBJ2-1,NA,TRBV14,CASSRGGAQRNEQFF,TGTGCCAGCAGCCGGGGGGGGGCGCAGAGGAATGAGCAGTTCTTC
NA,TRBJ2-1,NA,TRBV27,CASSLYPRGSFNEQFF,TGTGCCAGCAGTTTATACCCCAGAGGCAGCTTCAATGAGCAGTTCTTC
TRBD2,TRBJ2-3,NA,TRBV5-1,CASSFTFSGGAVDTQYF,TGCGCCAGCAGCTTTACTTTTAGCGGGGGGGCCGTAGATACGCAGTATTTT
TRBD2,TRBJ2-2,NA,TRBV7-8,CASRRTSGRDTGELFF,TGTGCCAGCAGGAGGACTAGCGGGAGAGACACCGGGGAGCTGTTTTTT
NA,TRBJ2-7,NA,TRBV21-1,CASSIRTGVNYEQYF,TGTGCCAGCAGCATACGGACAGGGGTAAACTACGAGCAGTACTTC
TRBD2,TRBJ2-1,NA,TRBV5-5,CASSLVGGSSYNEQFF,TGTGCCAGCAGCTTGGTGGGCGGGAGCTCCTACAATGAGCAGTTCTTC
TRBD2,TRBJ2-5,once,TRBV28,CASSPGLAGETQYF,TGTGCCAGCAGTCCCGGACTAGCGGGGGAGACCCAGTACTTC
NA,TRBJ1-2,many,TRBV10-3,CAISESKRRTF,TGTGCCATCAGTGAGTCAAAGAGGAGAACCTTC
TRBD1,TRBJ1-1,NA,TRBV29-1,CSVGQGAEEAFF,TGCAGCGTAGGACAGGGGGCCGAGGAAGCTTTCTTT
NA,TRBJ2-5,NA,TRBV3-1/TRBV3-2,CASSQIPETQYF,TGTGCCAGCAGCCAAATTCCGGAGACCCAGTACTTC
NA,TRBJ1-5,few,TRBV28,CASSDLFSNQPQHF,TGTGCCAGCAGCGACTTATTTAGCAATCAGCCCCAGCATTTT
NA,TRBJ1-1,NA,TRBV10-3,CAISGRDTEAFF,TGTGCCATCAGTGGCAGGGACACTGAAGCTTTCTTT
TRBD1,TRBJ2-2,NA,TRBV11-3,CASSPGTAATGELFF,TGTGCCAGCAGCCCCGGGACAGCCGCCACCGGGGAGCTGTTTTTT
TRBD1,TRBJ2-7,NA,TRBV6-5,CASSTGQGGSYEQYF,TGTGCCAGCAGTACCGGACAGGGGGGGTCCTACGAGCAGTACTTC
NA,TRBJ2-2,NA,TRBV11-1,CATKWGQGNTGELFF,TGTGCCACCAAGTGGGGCCAGGGTAACACCGGGGAGCTGTTTTTT
TRBD2,TRBJ2-5,NA,TRBV4-1,CASSTRLAGETQYF,TGCGCCAGCAGCACTCGACTAGCTGGGGAGACCCAGTACTTC